Listed below are T cell receptor beta chains from one sample, sequenced in a study of cytomegalovirus exposure and HLA in healthy donors. TCRdb's table, derived via immunoSEQ multiplex PCR, lists solely in-frame clones and lacks some. The sample records approximately 120,000 clones, around 74% being singletons. Sequenced material: PBMCs. The receptors originated from a man younger than 45 in good health and CMV-seronegative. Both conserved end residues are part of each CDR3. The D gene is left open where the match is weak. Some rows have no size entry. The others give once, few or many, or a class for an expanded clone.

.	TRBJ1-1	TRBV5-1	.	TGCGCCAGCAGCTTGGAACAGACGAACACTGAGGCTTTCTTT	CASSLEQTNTEAFF
TRBD2	TRBJ2-7	TRBV19	few	TGTGCCAGTAGTATGAGCGGCCTAGCGGGAGGTAAAAGCTCCTACGAGCAGTACTTC	CASSMSGLAGGKSSYEQYF
.	TRBJ2-7	TRBV7-8	.	TGTGCCAGCAGCTTAGGATCACAATACGAGCAGTACTTC	CASSLGSQYEQYF
TRBD1	TRBJ1-5	TRBV5-1	once	TGCGCCAGCAGCTTCGAAGGGGGCCATAGCAATCAGCCCCAGCATTTT	CASSFEGGHSNQPQHF
TRBD1	TRBJ1-1	TRBV19	few	TGTGCCAGTAGCTTATCTTGGGCACAGGGGGGGCTAGCTTTCTTT	CASSLSWAQGGLAFF
.	TRBJ1-2	TRBV2	many	TGTGCCAGCAGTGTTCGGGTTAACTATGGCTACACCTTC	CASSVRVNYGYTF
TRBD1	TRBJ1-5	TRBV2	.	TGTGCCAGCGGCCCGGACAGGGGAAATCAGCCCCAGCATTTT	CASGPDRGNQPQHF
TRBD1	TRBJ1-2	TRBV18	.	TGTGCCAGCTCACTTTCTCCGGGACAGCTTCCTAGCTACACCTTC	CASSLSPGQLPSYTF
.	TRBJ2-3	TRBV28	.	TGTGCCAGCAGTTTGTCATATGATCAGAACACAGATACGCAGTATTTT	CASSLSYDQNTDTQYF
.	TRBJ1-2	TRBV4-3	.	TGCGCCAGCAGCCACGCTAGGGACTCCTATGGCTACACCTTC	CASSHARDSYGYTF
.	TRBJ1-1	TRBV7-9	.	TGTGCCAGCAGACTAGTACAGAACACTGAAGCTTTCTTT	CASRLVQNTEAFF
.	TRBJ2-7	TRBV7-9	.	TGTGCCAGCAGCTTAGCTACAGATCACGAGCAGTACTTC	CASSLATDHEQYF
.	TRBJ1-6	TRBV7-2	.	TGTGCCAGCAGCTTAGCGGGGGGGGCTGGTAATTCACCCCTCCACTTT	CASSLAGGAGNSPLHF
.	TRBJ2-1	TRBV7-3	.	TGTGCCAGCAGCTTAACCCGAACTAGTTACAATGAGCAGTTCTTC	CASSLTRTSYNEQFF
.	TRBJ2-7	TRBV19	once	TGTGCCAGTAGTCCCCGTGGGGAGCTACGGGCTAGGTACGAGCAGTACTTC	CASSPRGELRARYEQYF
TRBD2	TRBJ2-5	TRBV5-1	few	TGCGCCAGCAGACGAGGACTAGCGGGAACCGGGGAGACCCAGTACTTC	CASRRGLAGTGETQYF
.	TRBJ2-1	TRBV30	.	TGTGCCTGGATCCCAAACGGGTTCCTATACAATGAGCAGTTCTTC	CAWIPNGFLYNEQFF
TRBD1	TRBJ1-1	TRBV30	.	TGTGCCTGGGGCGACAGGGCGCTTGAAGCTTTCTTT	CAWGDRALEAFF
TRBD2	TRBJ2-7	TRBV18	.	TGTGCCAGCTCACTACTAGCGGGAGGGTACAACGAGCAGTACTTC	CASSLLAGGYNEQYF